This TCR beta chain was captured in a study of blood T cell repertoires in COVID-19. Background on the study: COVID-19 samples collected from the United States, Italy and Spain covered acute and convalescent phases.

Self-reported history from a screening survey and questionnaire set each donor's cohort. Concerning this clone: This sample also contains other DNA sequences that code for the same CDR3.

This CDR3 region has 13 residues. Trimming shortened V by 2 bases and J by 4 bases, and 9 bases separated the two germline ends. Germline V CDR1 and CDR2: GTSNPN, SVGIG (reference sequence). In the original workflow: Amplification of reference gene primers provided the estimated nucleated cell counts. The method was immunoSEQ multiplex PCR; TCRdb's version includes in-frame clones alone and lacks a portion of them. Clonal size and the V and J genes are those of that table, whereas D and trimming came from the DNA. The data show a few hundred thousand clones, approximately 89% seen once. The receptor's source is a man younger than 45 who had recovered from COVID-19. The source material was PBMCs or T cells enriched from blood (not recorded which). The rearrangement links TRBV30 to TRBJ1-5; the D gene is possibly TRBD1 (5 bases). CDR3 sequence reads: CAWSPQGNQPQHF. CDR3 DNA sequence: TGTGCCTGGAGTCCGCAGGGTAATCAGCCCCAGCATTTT. Full variable domain (remainder filled in from reference TRBV30 and TRBJ1-5): SQTIHQWPATLVQPVGSPLSLECTVEGTSNPNLYWYRQAAGRGLQLLFYSVGIGQISSEVPQNLSASRPQDRQFILSSKKLLLSDSGFYLCAWSPQGNQPQHFGDGTRLSIL.